Included here is one TCR beta chain sequence, with context. Its antigen remains unknown. The data belong to a study of vaccination and CD4 T cells after COVID-19. At the level of the study: Six males and four females, two Hispanic, made up the convalescents. Ranging from 14 to 241, the interval between dose two and post-vaccine sampling had a median of about 76 days.

Oncomine TCR Beta short-read sequencing was applied to DNA from cultured CD4+ T cells. MiXCR, applied by TCRdb to the PCR reads, yields one record per CDR3 protein. Of some 11,000 distinct CDR3 sequences in the sample, around 60% were seen once. Treatment given: approximately nine-day PBMC culture with coronavirus spike peptide pools or control peptides (ViraFEST assay). Fewer than 2.5 million PBMCs went into each well for culture with approximately 9.8 IU/ml IL-2 and around 9.6 ug/ml peptide pools. This CDR3 is built from 13 residues. Deletions cut 6 bases from V and 5 bases from J, with 13 bases between. Germline lookup yields CDR1 MNHEY and CDR2 SMNVEV (reference sequence). Points from the study as a whole: Convalescent patients had a median approximately 86% of reactive clones appearing only post-vaccination.

The V gene is TRBV27, the J gene TRBJ2-5; D might be TRBD2 (6 bases). The sample taken for sequencing was CD4+ T cells from blood, cultured in vitro. This TCR came from a human donor who had recovered from COVID-19. The CDR3 loop reads CASSLEGHETQYF. The CDR3 DNA sequence: TGTGCCAGCAGCCTGGAGGGCCACGAGACCCAGTACTTC.